Presented here are 5 T cell receptor beta chains from one specimen sequenced in a study of blood T cell repertoires in COVID-19. The method was immunoSEQ multiplex PCR; TCRdb's version includes in-frame clones alone and lacks a portion of them. Here the sample spans about 360,000 clones, around 87% being singletons. The sequencing input was PBMCs or T cells enriched from blood (not recorded which). The receptor source for this set is a man younger than 40 who had recovered from COVID-19.

The genes are TRBV30 and TRBJ1-3; 7 bases fit TRBD1. The CDR3 loop spans 12 amino acids. Germline V gene data show CDR1 as GTSNPN and CDR2 as SVGIG (reference sequence). V gave up 7 bases and J gave up 2 bases; unmatched junction bases: 2. The CDR3 protein is CALTGTGNTIYF. Written as DNA, the CDR3 is TGTGCCTTGACAGGGACTGGAAACACCATATATTTT.

This clone was recorded once. The rearrangement links TRBV4-1 to TRBJ1-5, with D maybe TRBD1 (5 bases). CDR1 is MGHRA and CDR2 is YSYEKL in the germline V gene. The V end lost 1 base, the J end lost 7 bases, and 17 bases lay between the germline ends. The CDR3 is 16 residues long. CDR3 region: CASSQGAGSAGQPQHF. DNA of the CDR3: TGCGCCAGCAGCCAAGGGGCAGGGTCAGCCGGGCAGCCCCAGCATTTT.

The J gene is TRBJ2-1, the V gene TRBV20-1; 8 positions agree with TRBD2. Germline assignment: CDR1 DFQATT and CDR2 SNEGSKA (reference sequence). The CDR3 length is 13 residues. With 3 bases clipped from V and 2 bases from J, the junction kept 0 bases outside the gene matches. As DNA, the CDR3 is TGCAGTGCTAGTAGCGGGGCCTACAATGAGCAGTTCTTC. Residues: CSASSGAYNEQFF.

The genes are TRBV7-9 and TRBJ2-7, with 7 bases that match TRBD1. Trimming took 3 bases from V and 0 from J; bases not matched to a gene: 5. The CDR3 runs to 15 residues. In germline, CDR1 is SEHNR, CDR2 FQNEAQ (reference sequence). This CDR3 is CASSFTRDSSYEQYF. CDR3 DNA sequence: TGTGCCAGCAGCTTCACCCGGGACAGCTCCTACGAGCAGTACTTC.

The chain carries TRBV15 and TRBJ2-7, with D perhaps TRBD1 (6 bases). The length of the CDR3 is 14 residues. Trimming stripped 1 base from V and 6 bases from J, with 13 bases between. In germline, CDR1 is LNHNV, CDR2 YYDKDF (reference sequence). The CDR3 coding sequence is TGTGCCACCAGCAGAGTTGGGGGCGCAGGCGAGCAGTACTTC. Encoded protein: CATSRVGGAGEQYF. Based on the CDR3 plus reference TRBV15 and TRBJ2-7, the full variable domain is DAMVIQNPRYQVTQFGKPVTLSCSQTLNHNVMYWYQQKSSQAPKLLFHYYDKDFNNEADTPDNFQSRRPNTSFCFLDIRSPGLGDTAMYLCATSRVGGAGEQYFGPGTRLTVT.